These T cell receptor beta chains were read from a single sample in a study of blood T cells in healthy people across ages. TCRdb independently ran MiXCR on the 5' RACE reads; one entry per CDR3 protein. This table has about 670,000 distinct CDR3 sequences, about 51% appearing once. Sequenced material: blood. These TCRs come from a woman older than 75 in good health. Each CDR3 is given with its conserved first and last residue. The order of the fields is clone size, D gene, J gene, V gene, CDR3 DNA, CDR3 protein. D genes are given only for firm matches. Not all rows give a size; the values are once, few, many and, for expanded clones, a class.

abundance: many
d_gene: TRBD2
j_gene: TRBJ2-4
v_gene: TRBV7-2
CDR3nt: TGTGCCAGCAGCTTTCAGCGGGGGAGGCTTGAAAACATTCAGTACTTC
CDR3aa: CASSFQRGRLENIQYF

abundance: NA
d_gene: NA
j_gene: TRBJ2-7
v_gene: TRBV21-1
CDR3nt: TGTGCCAGCAGCAAAGCGCTTAAGGGGTTTGTCTACGAGCAGTACTTC
CDR3aa: CASSKALKGFVYEQYF

abundance: many
d_gene: NA
j_gene: TRBJ2-1
v_gene: TRBV12-3/TRBV12-4
CDR3nt: TGTGCCAGCAGTTTGGGGCCCCTCGGCGGCAATGAGCAGTTCTTC
CDR3aa: CASSLGPLGGNEQFF

abundance: many
d_gene: NA
j_gene: TRBJ2-5
v_gene: TRBV28
CDR3nt: TGTGCCAGCAGTTCCCCGCGGACCCAGTACTTC
CDR3aa: CASSSPRTQYF

abundance: NA
d_gene: NA
j_gene: TRBJ2-7
v_gene: TRBV25-1
CDR3nt: TGTGCCAGCAGTGGACCAAAAAGGGGGTACGAGCAGTACTTC
CDR3aa: CASSGPKRGYEQYF

abundance: many
d_gene: NA
j_gene: TRBJ2-5
v_gene: TRBV12-3/TRBV12-4
CDR3nt: TGTGCCAGCAGTTTCTGGGTCCACCAAGAGACCCAGTACTTC
CDR3aa: CASSFWVHQETQYF

abundance: NA
d_gene: NA
j_gene: TRBJ1-5
v_gene: TRBV5-1
CDR3nt: TGCGCCAGCAGCTTGGAAGGCAGGGAGCAGGGGCAGCCCCAGCATTTT
CDR3aa: CASSLEGREQGQPQHF

abundance: NA
d_gene: NA
j_gene: TRBJ2-3
v_gene: TRBV2
CDR3nt: TGTGCCAGCAGTGAAGCTCGGGGCAAGGCCGATACGCAGTATTTT
CDR3aa: CASSEARGKADTQYF

abundance: many
d_gene: TRBD2
j_gene: TRBJ2-1
v_gene: TRBV6-5
CDR3nt: TGTGCCAGCAGCCCTAGCGGGAGGGCCAGAGTGGATGAGCAGTTCTTC
CDR3aa: CASSPSGRARVDEQFF

abundance: once
d_gene: NA
j_gene: TRBJ1-3
v_gene: TRBV28
CDR3nt: TGTGCCAGCACTACGCAGGGGCCTGGAAACACCATATATTTT
CDR3aa: CASTTQGPGNTIYF

abundance: once
d_gene: TRBD2
j_gene: TRBJ2-7
v_gene: TRBV5-1
CDR3nt: TGCGCCAGCAGCTTGGGGACTAGTCTCGTCTACGAGCAGTACTTC
CDR3aa: CASSLGTSLVYEQYF

abundance: many
d_gene: TRBD1
j_gene: TRBJ1-4
v_gene: TRBV25-1
CDR3nt: TGTGCCAGCAGTGATCTAACCGGGACAGGGGGCAATGAAAAACTGTTTTTT
CDR3aa: CASSDLTGTGGNEKLFF

abundance: once
d_gene: NA
j_gene: TRBJ2-7
v_gene: TRBV21-1
CDR3nt: TGTGCCAGCAGCAAACAAAACCTTAGGGTCGGGATCTACGAGCAGTACTTC
CDR3aa: CASSKQNLRVGIYEQYF

abundance: NA
d_gene: NA
j_gene: TRBJ1-2
v_gene: TRBV28
CDR3nt: TGTGCCAGCAGTCGCACGCAAGCTGGTGGCTACACCTTC
CDR3aa: CASSRTQAGGYTF

abundance: many
d_gene: NA
j_gene: TRBJ2-7
v_gene: TRBV3-1
CDR3nt: TGTGCCAGCAGCCAAGGAAACGGGAGCCCCTACGAGCAGTACTTC
CDR3aa: CASSQGNGSPYEQYF

abundance: many
d_gene: TRBD2
j_gene: TRBJ2-1
v_gene: TRBV7-9
CDR3nt: TGTGCCAGCAGCTTAGCCCTTAGCGGGGGGGCCGACAATGAGCAGTTCTTC
CDR3aa: CASSLALSGGADNEQFF

abundance: many
d_gene: NA
j_gene: TRBJ2-1
v_gene: TRBV5-1
CDR3nt: TGCGCCAGCAGCTCCCAGACTAGAACCAATGAGCAGTTCTTC
CDR3aa: CASSSQTRTNEQFF

abundance: few
d_gene: NA
j_gene: TRBJ2-1
v_gene: TRBV6-5
CDR3nt: TGTGCCAGCAGTTTAGCGATTTCCTACAATGAGCAGTTCTTC
CDR3aa: CASSLAISYNEQFF

abundance: NA
d_gene: TRBD1
j_gene: TRBJ2-7
v_gene: TRBV29-1
CDR3nt: TGCAGCGCCGGGACAGGCGCCCACGAGCAGTACTTC
CDR3aa: CSAGTGAHEQYF

abundance: many
d_gene: NA
j_gene: TRBJ2-3
v_gene: TRBV4-2
CDR3nt: TGTGCCAGCAGCCGGGGAGGGGGTACAGATACGCAGTATTTT
CDR3aa: CASSRGGGTDTQYF

abundance: many
d_gene: NA
j_gene: TRBJ1-2
v_gene: TRBV12-3/TRBV12-4
CDR3nt: TGTGCCAGCAGTTTTTGGATCTCCTCCGGGGATGGCTACACCTTC
CDR3aa: CASSFWISSGDGYTF

abundance: NA
d_gene: NA
j_gene: TRBJ2-2
v_gene: TRBV5-1
CDR3nt: TGCGCCAGCAGCTTGGCGCTCTCTGGGGAGCTGTTTTTT
CDR3aa: CASSLALSGELFF

abundance: NA
d_gene: TRBD2
j_gene: TRBJ2-1
v_gene: TRBV7-2
CDR3nt: TGTGCCAGCCACGGGACTAGCGGGGGCCGAGTCTACAATGAGCAGTTCTTC
CDR3aa: CASHGTSGGRVYNEQFF

abundance: many
d_gene: NA
j_gene: TRBJ2-5
v_gene: TRBV7-2
CDR3nt: TGTGCCAGCAGTTTGAGTTCCCGGGCGACCCAGTACTTC
CDR3aa: CASSLSSRATQYF

abundance: NA
d_gene: NA
j_gene: TRBJ2-3
v_gene: TRBV7-9
CDR3nt: TGTGCCAGCAGCGCCCTCATAACAGATACGCAGTATTTT
CDR3aa: CASSALITDTQYF

abundance: many
d_gene: NA
j_gene: TRBJ2-3
v_gene: TRBV12-3/TRBV12-4
CDR3nt: TGTGCCAGCAGTTTCGGCCCAGATACGCAGTATTTT
CDR3aa: CASSFGPDTQYF